The next 19 T cell receptor beta chains were all read from a single sample in a study of tumor-infiltrating lymphocytes in primary liver carcinoma. TCR beta cDNA came from roughly 550 ng total RNA, primed with a constant-region primer. Each TCR beta library was derived from three nested multiplex PCR rounds that employed slightly modified ARM-PCR. Researchers ran the first two PCR rounds for ten to eleven cycles each with TRBV1-TRBV30 forward primers and a C-beta reverse primer. In TCRdb, the multiplex PCR reads were re-called with MiXCR into one record per CDR3 protein. The sample consists of roughly 70,000 distinct CDR3 sequences, about three quarters of them appearing once. Co-extraction of RNA and DNA was performed on roughly 17-32 mg of unsorted bulk tissue. Sequencing used liver tumor tissue from sampling region 4. The subset here: tumor region T4, right-lateral pole. Receptors originate from a man aged 35 to 55 with primary liver carcinoma and hepatitis B virus infection.

About this clonotype: A much larger clone sits a single nucleotide away, making a read error possible. The V call is TRBV14, the J call TRBJ2-1, with 8 bases identical to TRBD2. The CDR3 is 16 residues long. Germline CDR1 SGHDN, CDR2 FVKESK. Here the CDR3 DNA reads TGTGTCAGCTGTGCCGTAGCGGGATGGGTAAACAATGAGCAATTCTTC. Translated, it gives CVSCAVAGWVNNEQFF.

With regard to this clonotype: Relative to the germline gene, one junction end is altered; a read error may explain this. The chain carries TRBV7-8 and TRBJ2-4, with TRBD2 matching over 9 bases. The CDR3 spans 14 residues. Germline values: CDR1 SGHVS, CDR2 FQNEAQ. CDR3 DNA sequence: TGTGTCAGCAGCTTAGGACTAGCGACTAACATCCAGTACTTC. Protein: CVSSLGLATNIQYF.

Of note for this clonotype: A read error may account for a junction end that differs from germline. V gene TRBV11-2 combines with J gene TRBJ2-1, with a weak D call TRBD2 (5 bases). The length of the CDR3 is 21 residues. The germline CDR1 and CDR2 sequences are SGHAT and FQNNGV. CDR3: CASSFKHGLGWEWWIYKEQFF. CDR3 sequence (DNA): TGTGCCAGCAGCTTCAAGCATGGGTTGGGGTGGGAGTGGTGGATCTACAAGGAGCAGTTCTTC. The full variable domain, its missing parts supplied by reference TRBV11-2 and TRBJ2-1, is EAGVAQSPRYKIIEKRQSVAFWCNPISGHATLYWYQQILGQGPKLLIQFQNNGVVDDSQLPKDRFSAERLKGVDSTLKIQPAKLEDSAVYLCASSFKHGLGWEWWIYKEQFFGPGTRLTVL.

The rearrangement joins TRBV12-3 or TRBV12-4 to TRBJ2-2; 7 bases match TRBD2. The length of the CDR3 is 16 residues. Unmatched junction bases numbered 7, after V lost 6 bases and J lost 0 bases. Written as DNA, the CDR3 is TGTGCCAGCAGCCTACTAGCGCTCGCGAACACCGGGGAGCTGTTTTTT. It is translated as CASSLLALANTGELFF.

On this clonotype itself: No conserved phenylalanine or tryptophan is present at the end of the CDR3, so a read error is the likely explanation. The limits of the CDR3 on the DNA are not certain, so only TCRdb's listed CDR3 is given. This rearrangement joins TRBV11-2 to TRBJ2-7; the D call of TRBD1 is as the table states it, not checked on the DNA. The CDR3 length is 15 residues, termini included. The V gene's germline CDR1 is SGHAT and CDR2 FQNNGV. The CDR3 reads CASSLESGISAEQYC.

Details on this clonotype: The junction differs from germline at one of its ends, possibly a read error. The chain links TRBV7-9 to TRBJ1-2; no reliable D call. CDR1 SEHNR and CDR2 FQNEAQ come from the germline V gene (reference sequence). The CDR3 sequence is 16 residues long. CDR3 region: CASSPEGRLSQYVYTF. The CDR3 bases are TGTGCCAGCAGCCCCGAGGGCAGGTTGTCCCAGTATGTCTACACTTTC.

The V and J genes are TRBV7-9 and TRBJ2-7; D perhaps matches TRBD2 (6 bases). CDR3 length: 18 amino acids. The V end was cut by 5 bases, the J end by 5 bases, with 28 bases between. Germline V gene data show CDR1 as SEHNR and CDR2 as FQNEAQ (reference sequence). In DNA, the CDR3 is TGTGCCAGCAGCGGCGGGACTTACGGGAACCAGCGTCCCCACGAGCAGTACTTC. Its protein product is CASSGGTYGNQRPHEQYF.

Worth noting for this clonotype: A much larger clone differs by one base, so this may be a read error. The rearrangement joins TRBV12-3 or TRBV12-4 to TRBJ2-2; possibly TRBD2 for D (6 bases). This CDR3 has 11 amino acids. The CDR3 loop reads CASTINRELLF. The CDR3 DNA is TGTGCCAGCACCATAAACCGGGAGCTGTTATTT.

The rearrangement links TRBV28 to TRBJ1-1; D might be TRBD1 (6 bases). CDR3 length: 13 residues. Trimming left V 10 bases short and J 6 bases short, with 18 bases between. Looked up from germline, CDR1 is MDHEN and CDR2 is SYDVKM. The CDR3 reads CATPNRANAEAFF. The CDR3, as DNA: TGTGCCACCCCGAACAGGGCAAACGCTGAAGCTTTCTTT.

Comment on this clonotype: A junction boundary mismatches the germline segment, possibly from a read error. V gene TRBV13 combines with J gene TRBJ1-5, with a weak D call TRBD1 (5 bases). Germline assignment: CDR1 PRHDT and CDR2 FYEKMQ (reference sequence). CDR3 length: 17 amino acids. This CDR3 is CARSLGRQGANNQPQHF. For the CDR3, the DNA is TGTGCCAGGAGCTTAGGGCGTCAGGGTGCGAACAATCAGCCCCAGCATTTT.

About this clonotype itself: A junction boundary mismatches the germline segment, possibly from a read error. The chain combines TRBV29-1 with TRBJ1-1; D may be TRBD1 (5 bases). The CDR3 spans 13 residues. The germline gives CDR1 SQVTM, CDR2 ANQGSEA. The CDR3 reads CNIVRAGVTEVFF. CDR3 coding DNA: TGCAACATTGTTCGTGCGGGGGTTACTGAAGTTTTCTTT.

With respect to this clonotype: One end of the junction fails to match germline, which may point to a read error. The chain recombines TRBV4-2 with TRBJ2-7; TRBD2 is a possible D gene (6 bases). CDR3 length equals 15 residues. Germline V CDR1 and CDR2: LGHNA, YNFKEQ. This chain's CDR3 is CASSQGAAGKLERYF. The CDR3 bases are TGTGCCAGCAGCCAAGGGGCAGCGGGCAAGCTCGAGCGGTACTTC.

V gene TRBV4-1 combines with J gene TRBJ1-1; D remains ambiguous. The CDR3 has 14 residues. V was shortened by 4 bases and J by 4 bases, with 13 bases between the two germline ends. CDR1 MGHRA and CDR2 YSYEKL come from the germline V gene. CDR3 sequence reads: CASSRGVAITEAFF. CDR3 DNA: TGCGCCAGCAGCCGTGGGGTGGCTATCACTGAAGCTTTCTTT.

A note on this clonotype: One junction end disagrees with the germline gene, perhaps due to a read error. The CDR3 loop is CASTGREFTEVFF. CDR3 bases: TGTGCTAGCACCGGTCGGGAGTTCACTGAAGTTTTCTTT. This chain links TRBV6-1 with TRBJ1-1; D not certain. The germline CDR1 and CDR2 sequences are MNHNS and SASEGT. This CDR3 is built from 13 residues.

To note about this clonotype: Possible read error: a much larger clone is one base away. This chain joins TRBV24-1 and TRBJ2-5; tentative D call: TRBD1 (6 bases). Germline V gene data show CDR1 as KGHDR and CDR2 as SFDVKD. The V end was cut by 3 bases, the J end by 4 bases, with 14 bases between. The CDR3 has 15 residues. The CDR3 DNA reads as TGTGCCACCAGTGATCAACAGGGATGGGGAGAGACCCAGTACTTC. Its translation: CATSDQQGWGETQYF.

Points on this clonotype: One end of the junction does not line up with germline, which may come from a read error. The J gene is TRBJ1-5, the V gene TRBV29-1; D is undetermined. Germline loops: CDR1 SQVTM, CDR2 ANQGSEA. The CDR3 length is 13 residues. CDR3 coding DNA: TGCAGCGCTGTTTTAGGCGTGGATCAGCCCCAGCGTTTT. It is translated as CSAVLGVDQPQRF. The full variable domain, its missing parts supplied by reference TRBV29-1 and TRBJ1-5, is SAVISQKPSRDICQRGTSLTIQCQVDSQVTMMFWYRQQPGQSLTLIATANQGSEATYESGFVIDKFPISRPNLTFSTLTVSNMSPEDSSIYLCSAVLGVDQPQRFGDGTRLSIL.

This clonotype was seen at least ten times. The chain combines TRBV28 with TRBJ1-5, with a possible D match to TRBD1 (5 bases). The CDR3 is made up of 14 amino acids. Germline V gene data show CDR1 as MDHEN and CDR2 as SYDVKM. Deletions cut 3 bases from V and 6 bases from J, with 12 bases between. The CDR3 DNA follows: TGTGCCAGCAGTTTTCAGGGAGCTACTCAGCCCCAGCATTTT. Protein sequence: CASSFQGATQPQHF.

This clonotype was counted once. The CDR3 DNA is TGCAGCGTTGTCGGTCTAGTCAGTGAACAGTTCTTC. This sequence encodes CSVVGLVSEQFF. The chain joins TRBV29-1 to TRBJ2-1; D is unclear. The CDR3 is 12 residues long. CDR1 is SQVTM and CDR2 is ANQGSEA in the germline V gene. V was clipped by 4 bases and J by 13 bases, with 17 bases between them.

CDR3: CAISETRLRTYEQYF. For the CDR3, the DNA is TGTGCCATCAGTGAGACCAGGCTAAGGACTTACGAGCAGTACTTC. The chain recombines TRBV10-3 with TRBJ2-7; TRBD2 is a possible D gene (5 bases). In germline, CDR1 is ENHRY, CDR2 SYGVKD. With 2 bases removed from V and 4 bases from J, the gap between germline ends came to 15 bases. The CDR3 consists of 15 residues.